What follows is one TCR beta chain and its context. This clone showed up many times. No antigen is known for it. One base away there is no much larger clone; base qualities are not given. This sample was included in a study of OX40 agonist ivuxolimab in advanced cancers. A note on the overall study: The costimulatory receptor OX40 (CD134) was targeted by ivuxolimab, a fully human IgG2 agonistic monoclonal antibody. The paper reports the monotherapy dose-escalation portion (N of about 50 patients) of the phase I ivuxolimab trial. In the dose-escalation cohort, approximately 80% of patients were male, and the mean age was 60 years with a range of roughly 20 to 85. Prior anti-PD-1, anti-PD-L1 or anti-CTLA-4 therapy was permitted, and 40% of dose-escalation patients had received checkpoint inhibitors. Among the 50 to 55 dose-escalation patients, some 20 had hepatocellular carcinoma, about 15 melanoma, 9 renal cell carcinoma and 9 head and neck cancer. Peripheral TCRbeta sequencing aimed to test whether ivuxolimab altered TCR sequence diversity and caused clonal T-cell expansion. Three dose-escalation patients achieved partial responses, one with hepatocellular carcinoma and two with cutaneous melanoma. Intravenous ivuxolimab was administered to patients every 2 weeks at six dose levels: 0.01, 0.1, 0.3, 1.5, 3 and 10 mg/kg.

The trial excluded patients who had a history of autoimmune disease or were on systemic immunosuppression. Peripheral blood for TCR sequencing was drawn from every dose cohort at baseline, at cycle 4 day 1 and at cycle 7 day 1. Samples came from an open-label, multicenter, first-in-human phase I dose-escalation trial of ivuxolimab. Adults with locally advanced or metastatic melanoma, renal cell carcinoma, hepatocellular carcinoma or head and neck squamous cell carcinoma were enrolled in the trial. CD4+ and CD8+ T cells were sorted separately from peripheral blood before TCR sequencing. Study-level results and caveats: In the 0.1-3.0 mg/kg groups, partial responders had among the lowest normalized peripheral clonal expansion, particularly in CD8+ T cells. Clonal expansion of both CD4+ and CD8+ blood T cells was observed from baseline to week 6 at doses 0.1 to 3.0 mg/kg. The antigen specificity of the peripheral T cells that underwent clonal expansion was not determined. After ivuxolimab, expanded clones were on average more numerous among CD8+ T cells than among CD4+ T cells. Low levels of normalized T-cell clonal expansion were also seen in some patients who did not respond.

For sequencing of the TCRbeta CDR3 region, genomic DNA was extracted from the sorted cells. TCRbeta CDR3 regions were sequenced using the immunoSEQ Assay. Sourced from immuneACCESS, this table was stored by TCRdb with only in-frame sequences that have V and J called. A share of the clones is absent; for the studies checked, an unresolved V gene accounts for under half, and the remainder has no known explanation. The sample table shows about 80,000 clones, and almost 85% are seen once. Roughly 25% of the sample is in the top ten clones. This clonotype was sampled from an adult with an advanced solid tumor such as melanoma, head and neck, liver or kidney cancer. This specimen was CD4+ or CD8+ T cells sorted from blood, taken in a trial of the OX40 agonist ivuxolimab.

The CDR3 region: CASSSGLIPYEQYF. The nucleotides are TGTGCCAGCAGCTCCGGACTCATACCCTACGAGCAGTACTTC. The chain is encoded by TRBV7-8 joined to TRBJ2-7, with a tentative D gene TRBD2 over 5 matching bases. Taken from the germline V gene, the CDR1 and CDR2 loops are SGHVS and FQNEAQ. The V end loses 4 bases and the J end loses 2 bases, and a stretch of 12 bases separates them. Taken from cysteine to phenylalanine, the CDR3 has 14 residues. The CDR3 DNA has 42 bases and is translated from base 1.